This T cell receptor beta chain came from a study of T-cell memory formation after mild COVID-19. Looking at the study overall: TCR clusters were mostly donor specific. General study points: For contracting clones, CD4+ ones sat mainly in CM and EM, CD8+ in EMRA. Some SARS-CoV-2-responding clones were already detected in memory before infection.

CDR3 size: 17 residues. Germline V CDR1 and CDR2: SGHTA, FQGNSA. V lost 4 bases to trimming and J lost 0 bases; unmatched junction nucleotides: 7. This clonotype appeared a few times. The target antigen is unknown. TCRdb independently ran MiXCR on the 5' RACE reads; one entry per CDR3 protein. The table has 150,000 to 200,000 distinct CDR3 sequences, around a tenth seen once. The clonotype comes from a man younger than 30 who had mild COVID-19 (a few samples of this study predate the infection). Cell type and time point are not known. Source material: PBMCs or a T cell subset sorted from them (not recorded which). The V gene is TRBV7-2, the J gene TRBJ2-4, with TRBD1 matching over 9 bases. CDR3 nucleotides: TGTGCCAGCAGCTGGCCTGGGACAGGGACAGCCAAAAACATTCAGTACTTC. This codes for CASSWPGTGTAKNIQYF.